The T cell receptor beta chain under discussion was sequenced for a study of blood T cell repertoires in COVID-19. Study information: The United States, Italy and Spain provided the acute and convalescent COVID-19 samples. T cells, B-cell-depleted T cells, or PBMCs provided the cDNA or gDNA that served as material.

Germline loops: CDR1 MDHEN, CDR2 SYDVKM. The ends were cut back, 9 bases at V and 1 base at J, with 18 bases in the middle. This CDR3 contains 15 residues. As handled by the study authors: For nucleated cells, counts were estimated from reference gene primer amplification. TCRdb's copy holds only in-frame clones and misses some; the assay was immunoSEQ multiplex PCR. Clonal size and the V and J genes are those of that table, whereas D and trimming came from the DNA. This table holds around 100,000 clones, around 84% found once. Sequencing input: peripheral blood. This TCR derives from a man in his forties or fifties with acute or convalescent COVID-19. The chain recombines TRBV28 with TRBJ1-2; no reliable D call. The CDR3 DNA sequence: TGTGCCAGTAGATCGGAGGAGGCGAATAACTATGGCTACACCTTC. This translates into CASRSEEANNYGYTF.